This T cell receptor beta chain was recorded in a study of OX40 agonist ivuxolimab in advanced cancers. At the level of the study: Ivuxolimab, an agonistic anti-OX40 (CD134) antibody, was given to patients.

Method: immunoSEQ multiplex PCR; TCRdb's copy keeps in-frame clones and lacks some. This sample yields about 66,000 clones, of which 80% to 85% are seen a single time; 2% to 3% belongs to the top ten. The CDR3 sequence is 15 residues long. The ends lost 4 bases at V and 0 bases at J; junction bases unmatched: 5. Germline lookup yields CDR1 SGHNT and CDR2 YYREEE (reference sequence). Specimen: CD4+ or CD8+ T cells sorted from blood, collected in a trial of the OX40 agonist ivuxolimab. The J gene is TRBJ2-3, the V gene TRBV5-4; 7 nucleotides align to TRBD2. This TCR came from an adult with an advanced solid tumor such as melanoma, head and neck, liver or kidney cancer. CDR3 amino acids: CASSVAGVSTDTQYF. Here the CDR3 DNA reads TGTGCCAGCAGCGTAGCGGGCGTCAGCACAGATACGCAGTATTTT.